These T cell receptor beta chains were read from a single sample in a study of cytomegalovirus exposure and HLA in healthy donors. Profiling relied on immunoSEQ multiplex PCR, and the TCRdb table lists in-frame clones only, not all of them. The sample has about 140,000 clones, 75% to 85% seen once. The source material was PBMCs. These receptors came from a young woman in good health and CMV-seropositive. The CDR3 runs from the conserved cysteine through the conserved F or W. Each record gives: D gene, clone size, CDR3 length, V gene, J gene, CDR3 protein, CDR3 DNA. The D gene is left open where the match is weak. Where a row states a size, it is once, few, many or the class of an expanded clone; other rows omit it.

>-|-|13|TRBV28|TRBJ1-1
CATRRGARTEAFF
TGTGCCACCCGCCGCGGGGCGCGCACTGAAGCTTTCTTT
>-|-|13|TRBV7-2|TRBJ1-1
CASSSTVNTEAFF
TGTGCCAGCAGCTCTACCGTGAACACTGAAGCTTTCTTT
>TRBD2|-|18|TRBV18|TRBJ2-7
CASSPRPLTSGANYEQYF
TGTGCCAGCTCACCAAGACCCCTCACTAGCGGGGCCAATTACGAGCAGTACTTC
>-|-|15|TRBV14|TRBJ1-6
CASSHRSGVNSPLHF
TGTGCCAGCAGCCATAGGTCGGGGGTTAATTCACCCCTCCACTTT
>TRBD1|once|15|TRBV6-6|TRBJ2-2
CASRSGTANTGELFF
TGTGCCAGCAGATCCGGGACAGCGAACACCGGGGAGCTGTTTTTT
>-|-|15|TRBV7-8|TRBJ2-3
CASSLPGVGTDTQYF
TGTGCCAGCAGCTTACCGGGGGTCGGCACAGATACGCAGTATTTT
>-|once|15|TRBV6-1|TRBJ1-5
CASRRTAYSNQPQHF
TGTGCCAGCAGGAGGACAGCCTATAGCAATCAGCCCCAGCATTTT
>TRBD1|once|13|TRBV19|TRBJ1-1
CASYTGGWTEAFF
TGTGCCAGTTATACAGGGGGATGGACTGAAGCTTTCTTT
>TRBD1|-|15|TRBV9|TRBJ1-2
CASSVEKQGADGYTF
TGTGCCAGCAGCGTCGAAAAACAGGGGGCGGATGGCTACACCTTC
>TRBD2|-|15|TRBV10-1|TRBJ2-1
CASSDLAGPYNEQFF
TGCGCCAGCAGTGATTTAGCGGGACCCTACAATGAGCAGTTCTTC
>-|-|14|TRBV7-7|TRBJ2-7
CASSLGAGVYEQYF
TGTGCCAGCAGCCTCGGTGCAGGGGTCTACGAGCAGTACTTC
>-|once|18|TRBV4-3|TRBJ2-3
CASSRYTLQGSSTDTQYF
TGCGCCAGCAGCCGCTATACTTTACAGGGAAGTAGCACAGATACGCAGTATTTT
>TRBD1|-|17|TRBV18|TRBJ1-6
CASSPYELGQVGSPLHF
TGTGCCAGCTCACCCTACGAATTGGGACAGGTTGGGTCACCCCTCCACTTT
>TRBD1|-|14|TRBV7-2|TRBJ1-1
CASSLGRQGSGAFF
TGTGCCAGCAGCTTAGGCCGACAGGGGTCAGGAGCTTTCTTT
>TRBD1|few|14|TRBV25-1|TRBJ1-3
CASSGQGPGNTIYF
TGTGCCAGCAGTGGACAGGGGCCTGGAAACACCATATATTTT
>-|-|13|TRBV7-8|TRBJ1-1
CASSLEPNTEAFF
TGTGCCAGCAGCTTAGAGCCGAACACTGAAGCTTTCTTT
>-|-|15|TRBV27|TRBJ1-1
CASSLLATMNTEAFF
TGTGCCAGCAGTTTATTGGCAACAATGAACACTGAAGCTTTCTTT
>-|-|15|TRBV6-6|TRBJ2-7
CASSYSAGGSYEQYF
TGTGCCAGCAGTTACTCGGCCGGGGGCTCCTACGAGCAGTACTTC
>-|-|14|TRBV7-9|TRBJ1-2
CASSLVRTDNGYTF
TGTGCCAGCAGCTTAGTACGCACAGACAATGGCTACACCTTC
>-|-|15|TRBV5-1|TRBJ2-5
CASSLRGTNGETQYF
TGCGCCAGCAGCTTGCGGGGTACAAACGGGGAGACCCAGTACTTC
>-|-|15|TRBV9|TRBJ1-3
CASSYTDFPGNTIYF
TGTGCCAGCAGCTACACAGATTTCCCTGGAAACACCATATATTTT
>-|-|15|TRBV28|TRBJ2-7
CASRNQVTALGEQYF
TGTGCCAGCAGGAATCAGGTCACAGCCCTGGGCGAGCAGTACTTC
>TRBD1|-|13|TRBV28|TRBJ1-1
CASRATGDTEAFF
TGTGCCAGCAGGGCAACAGGGGACACTGAAGCTTTCTTT
>TRBD2|-|15|TRBV13|TRBJ2-5
CASSYQTGGEETQYF
TGTGCCAGCAGCTACCAGACGGGGGGGGAAGAGACCCAGTACTTC
>TRBD1|-|14|TRBV6-1|TRBJ1-2
CASSETGQGNGYTF
TGTGCCAGCAGTGAAACCGGACAGGGGAATGGCTACACCTTC
>-|-|13|TRBV7-6|TRBJ1-6
CASSPGANSPLHF
TGTGCCAGCAGCCCTGGGGCCAATTCACCCCTCCACTTT
>TRBD1|-|14|TRBV5-8|TRBJ1-2
CASSFRQGGDGYTF
TGTGCCAGCAGCTTTAGACAGGGAGGCGATGGCTACACCTTC
>TRBD1|-|15|TRBV6-1|TRBJ1-5
CASSEGRGRGEPQHF
TGTGCCAGCAGTGAAGGCAGGGGGCGCGGGGAGCCCCAGCATTTT
>TRBD2|-|11|TRBV7-9|TRBJ2-3
CASSLGTSSYF
TGTGCCAGCAGCTTAGGGACTAGCTCGTATTTT
>-|-|14|TRBV4-3|TRBJ2-3
CASSQSTGTDTQYF
TGCGCCAGCAGCCAGTCCACAGGCACAGATACGCAGTATTTT
>-|few|14|TRBV6-5|TRBJ1-2
CASSSQGANYGYTF
TGTGCCAGCAGTTCACAGGGAGCTAACTATGGCTACACCTTC
>TRBD1|once|16|TRBV13|TRBJ2-7
CASSFLTGTGVGEQYF
TGTGCCAGCAGCTTCCTAACCGGGACAGGGGTCGGCGAGCAGTACTTC
>TRBD2|-|16|TRBV10-3|TRBJ2-2
CAIRATSGANTGELFF
TGTGCCATCAGGGCGACTAGCGGGGCGAACACCGGGGAGCTGTTTTTT
>TRBD1|once|14|TRBV6-1|TRBJ1-2
CASSEAGQYYGYTF
TGTGCCAGCAGTGAAGCGGGACAGTATTATGGCTACACCTTC
>-|-|14|TRBV6-6|TRBJ1-5
CASSDLRGNQPQHF
TGTGCCAGCAGTGACCTCAGGGGCAATCAGCCCCAGCATTTT
>TRBD2|-|15|TRBV6-5|TRBJ2-1
CASRRGGGAYNEQFF
TGTGCGAGCAGAAGGGGCGGGGGGGCCTACAATGAGCAGTTCTTC
>-|-|14|TRBV6-1|TRBJ2-3
CASLRRGGTDTQYF
TGTGCCAGCTTGCGGCGCGGGGGCACAGATACGCAGTATTTT
>TRBD2|-|11|TRBV5-6|TRBJ2-3
CASSWEGTQYF
TGTGCCAGCAGCTGGGAGGGTACGCAGTATTTT
>-|-|13|TRBV6-5|TRBJ2-2
CASMTRNTGELFF
TGTGCCAGCATGACTAGGAACACCGGGGAGCTGTTTTTT
>-|-|15|TRBV30|TRBJ1-5
CAWGVGGGDYKPQHF
TGTGCCTGGGGGGTCGGAGGAGGTGATTATAAGCCCCAGCATTTT
>TRBD1|-|14|TRBV5-1|TRBJ2-5
CASASDRVGETQYF
TGCGCCAGCGCTTCCGACAGGGTGGGAGAGACCCAGTACTTC
>TRBD2|-|17|TRBV2|TRBJ2-3
CASSEARLAGGQDTQYF
TGTGCCAGCAGTGAAGCGCGGCTAGCGGGGGGGCAAGATACGCAGTATTTT
>-|-|16|TRBV15|TRBJ1-5
CATSTELIYSNQPQHF
TGTGCCACCAGCACCGAGTTAATATATAGCAATCAGCCCCAGCATTTT
>TRBD2|-|15|TRBV5-4|TRBJ2-3
CASSKPGTILDTQYF
TGTGCCAGCAGCAAACCCGGGACTATACTAGATACGCAGTATTTT
>-|-|13|TRBV13|TRBJ1-5
CASSLTPGQPQHF
TGTGCCAGCAGCTTAACCCCGGGTCAGCCCCAGCATTTT
>-|-|14|TRBV2|TRBJ2-4
CASRRTGAKNIQYF
TGTGCCAGCAGACGTACAGGGGCCAAAAACATTCAGTACTTC
>TRBD1|-|15|TRBV28|TRBJ2-7
CASSLTTGGLYEQYF
TGTGCCAGCAGTTTAACGACAGGGGGCCTCTACGAGCAGTACTTC
>TRBD1|-|15|TRBV9|TRBJ1-1
CASSIGTGAGTEAFF
TGTGCCAGCAGCATCGGGACAGGGGCGGGCACTGAAGCTTTCTTT
>-|-|13|TRBV11-2|TRBJ1-2
CASEVTGNYGYTF
TGTGCCAGCGAAGTCACAGGGAACTATGGCTACACCTTC
>TRBD1|-|11|TRBV2|TRBJ1-1
CASRTGIEAFF
TGTGCCAGCAGGACAGGGATCGAAGCTTTCTTT
>-|-|15|TRBV5-5|TRBJ2-5
CASRKETRTGETQYF
TGTGCCAGCAGGAAGGAGACTAGAACGGGCGAGACCCAGTACTTC
>TRBD1|-|17|TRBV28|TRBJ2-4
CASSQTPGQGAKNIQYF
TGTGCCAGCAGCCAAACTCCGGGACAGGGGGCGAAAAACATTCAGTACTTC
>-|-|15|TRBV4-1|TRBJ1-6
CASSQADRDNSPLHF
TGCGCCAGCAGCCAGGCGGACAGAGATAATTCACCCCTCCACTTT
>-|once|14|TRBV5-1|TRBJ2-5
CASSPLAGGETQYF
TGCGCCAGCAGCCCCTTAGCTGGCGGGGAGACCCAGTACTTC
>-|-|16|TRBV15|TRBJ2-7
CATSSRGAGKAYEQYF
TGTGCCACCAGCTCCAGGGGGGCGGGCAAGGCCTACGAGCAGTACTTC
>-|-|14|TRBV4-2|TRBJ2-3
CASSQGTSTDTQYF
TGTGCCAGCAGCCAAGGGACTAGCACAGATACGCAGTATTTT